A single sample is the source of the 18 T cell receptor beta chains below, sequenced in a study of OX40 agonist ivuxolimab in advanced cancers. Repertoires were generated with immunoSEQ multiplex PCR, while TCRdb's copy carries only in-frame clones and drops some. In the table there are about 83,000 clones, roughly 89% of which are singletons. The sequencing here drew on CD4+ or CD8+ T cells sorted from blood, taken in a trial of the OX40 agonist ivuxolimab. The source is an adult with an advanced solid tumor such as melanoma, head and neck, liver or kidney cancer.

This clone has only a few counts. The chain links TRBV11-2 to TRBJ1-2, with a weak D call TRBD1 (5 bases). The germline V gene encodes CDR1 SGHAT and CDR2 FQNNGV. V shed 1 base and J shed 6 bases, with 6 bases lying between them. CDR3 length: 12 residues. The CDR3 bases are TGTGCCAGCAGCTTAGGAGGGGATGGCTACACCTTC. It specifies CASSLGGDGYTF.

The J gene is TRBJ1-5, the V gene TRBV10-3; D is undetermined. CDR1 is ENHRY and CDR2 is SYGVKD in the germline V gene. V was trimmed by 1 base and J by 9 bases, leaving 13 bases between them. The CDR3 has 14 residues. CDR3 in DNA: TGTGCCATCAGTGAGTTAGGAGGGTCTCCGCCCCAGCATTTT. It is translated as CAISELGGSPPQHF.

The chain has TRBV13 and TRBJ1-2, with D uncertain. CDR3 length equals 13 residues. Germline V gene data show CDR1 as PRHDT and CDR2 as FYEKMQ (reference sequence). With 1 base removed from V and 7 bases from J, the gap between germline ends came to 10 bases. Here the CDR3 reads CASSLEAVSGYTF. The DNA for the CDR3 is TGTGCCAGCAGCTTAGAGGCCGTCTCTGGCTACACCTTC.

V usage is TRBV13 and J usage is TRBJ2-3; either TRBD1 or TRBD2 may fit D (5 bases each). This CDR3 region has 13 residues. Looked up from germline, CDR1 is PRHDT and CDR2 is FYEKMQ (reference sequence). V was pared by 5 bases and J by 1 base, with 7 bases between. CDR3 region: CASSRGGTDTQYF. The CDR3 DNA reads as TGTGCCAGCAGCCGAGGGGGCACAGATACGCAGTATTTT.

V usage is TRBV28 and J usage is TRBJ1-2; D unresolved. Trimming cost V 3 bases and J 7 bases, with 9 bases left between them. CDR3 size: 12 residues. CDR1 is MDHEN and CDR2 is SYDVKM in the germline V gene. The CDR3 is CASSFYEGGYTF. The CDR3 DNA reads TGTGCCAGCAGTTTCTACGAGGGTGGCTACACCTTC.

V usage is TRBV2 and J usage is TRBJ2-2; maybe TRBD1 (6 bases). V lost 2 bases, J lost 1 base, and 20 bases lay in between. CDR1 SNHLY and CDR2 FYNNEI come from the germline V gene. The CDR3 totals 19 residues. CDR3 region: CASSEYWGLLTENTGELFF. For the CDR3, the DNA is TGTGCCAGCAGTGAATATTGGGGGCTCTTAACGGAGAACACCGGGGAGCTGTTTTTT.

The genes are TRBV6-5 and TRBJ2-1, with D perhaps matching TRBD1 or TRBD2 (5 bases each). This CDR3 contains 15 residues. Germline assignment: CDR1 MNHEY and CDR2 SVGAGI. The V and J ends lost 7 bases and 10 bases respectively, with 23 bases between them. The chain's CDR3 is CASKAGASFWGEQFF. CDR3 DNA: TGTGCCAGCAAGGCCGGGGCTAGCTTCTGGGGCGAGCAGTTCTTC.

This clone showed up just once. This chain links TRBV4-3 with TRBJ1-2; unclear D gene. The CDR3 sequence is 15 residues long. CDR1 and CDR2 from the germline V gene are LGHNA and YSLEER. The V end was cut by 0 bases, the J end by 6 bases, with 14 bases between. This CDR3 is CASSQDLTSGNGYTF. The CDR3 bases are TGCGCCAGCAGCCAAGATCTGACCTCTGGAAATGGCTACACCTTC.

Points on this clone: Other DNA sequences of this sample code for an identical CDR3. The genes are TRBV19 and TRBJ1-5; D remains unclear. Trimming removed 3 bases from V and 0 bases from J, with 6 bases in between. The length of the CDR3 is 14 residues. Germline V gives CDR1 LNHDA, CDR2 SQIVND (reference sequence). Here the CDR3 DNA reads TGTGCCAGTAGTATCCGAGATAGCAATCAGCCCCAGCATTTT. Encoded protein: CASSIRDSNQPQHF.

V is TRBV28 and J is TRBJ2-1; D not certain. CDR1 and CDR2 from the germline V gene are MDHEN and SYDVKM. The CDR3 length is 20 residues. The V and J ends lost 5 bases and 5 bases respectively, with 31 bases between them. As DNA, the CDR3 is TGTGCCAGCAGTCGTCCCCCTAGGGCGCGCACCCTTCGTACCCACAATGAGCAGTTCTTC. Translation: CASSRPPRARTLRTHNEQFF.

The CDR3 spells CASSQDPLAGGEADTQYF. DNA for the CDR3: TGCGCCAGCAGCCAAGATCCCCTAGCGGGGGGGGAGGCAGATACGCAGTATTTT. The J gene is TRBJ2-3, the V gene TRBV4-3, with 12 bases identical to TRBD2. With V trimmed by 0 bases and J by 4 bases, 8 bases remained unmatched. The V gene's germline CDR1 is LGHNA and CDR2 YSLEER. The CDR3 extends over 18 amino acids.

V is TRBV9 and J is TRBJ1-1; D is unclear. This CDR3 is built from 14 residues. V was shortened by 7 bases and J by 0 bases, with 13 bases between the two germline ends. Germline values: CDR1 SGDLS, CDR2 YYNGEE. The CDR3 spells CASGSHPLNTEAFF. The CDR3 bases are TGTGCCAGCGGTTCACACCCGCTGAACACTGAAGCTTTCTTT.

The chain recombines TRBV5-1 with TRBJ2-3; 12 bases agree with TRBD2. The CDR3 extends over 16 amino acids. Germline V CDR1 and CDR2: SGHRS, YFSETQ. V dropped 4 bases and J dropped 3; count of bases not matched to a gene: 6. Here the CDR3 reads CASSPWTSGETDTQYF. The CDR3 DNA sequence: TGCGCCAGCAGCCCCTGGACTAGCGGGGAGACAGATACGCAGTATTTT.

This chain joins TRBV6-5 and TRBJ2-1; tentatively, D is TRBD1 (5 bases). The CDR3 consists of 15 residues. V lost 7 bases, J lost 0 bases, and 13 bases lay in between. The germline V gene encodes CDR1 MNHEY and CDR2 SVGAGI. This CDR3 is CASNPRVSSYNEQFF. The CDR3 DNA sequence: TGTGCCAGCAACCCCAGGGTGAGCTCCTACAATGAGCAGTTCTTC.

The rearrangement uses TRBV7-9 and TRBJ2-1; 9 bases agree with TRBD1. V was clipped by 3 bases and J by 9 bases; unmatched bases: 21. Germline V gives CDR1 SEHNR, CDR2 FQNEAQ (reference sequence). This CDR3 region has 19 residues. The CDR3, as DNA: TGTGCCAGCAGCTTGGGACAGGGAATGGAAGTCAAACAAAGGGTTGAGCAGTTCTTC. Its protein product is CASSLGQGMEVKQRVEQFF.

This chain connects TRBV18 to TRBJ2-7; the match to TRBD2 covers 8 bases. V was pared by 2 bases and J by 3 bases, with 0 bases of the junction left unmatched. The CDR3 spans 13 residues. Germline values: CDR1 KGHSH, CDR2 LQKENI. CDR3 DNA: TGTGCCAGCTCACCAGGGACTAGCTACGAGCAGTACTTC. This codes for CASSPGTSYEQYF.

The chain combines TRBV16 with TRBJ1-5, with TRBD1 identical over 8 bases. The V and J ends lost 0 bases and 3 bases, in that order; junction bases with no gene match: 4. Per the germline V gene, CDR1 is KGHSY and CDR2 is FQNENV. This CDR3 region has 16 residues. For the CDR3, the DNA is TGTGCCAGCAGCCAATCAGGACAGGGCTCCAATCAGCCCCAGCATTTT. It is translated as CASSQSGQGSNQPQHF. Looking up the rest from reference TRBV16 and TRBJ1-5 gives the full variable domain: GEEVAQTPKHLVRGEGQKAKLYCAPIKGHSYVFWYQQVLKNEFKFLISFQNENVFDETGMPKERFSAKCLPNSPCSLEIQATKLEDSAVYFCASSQSGQGSNQPQHFGDGTRLSIL.

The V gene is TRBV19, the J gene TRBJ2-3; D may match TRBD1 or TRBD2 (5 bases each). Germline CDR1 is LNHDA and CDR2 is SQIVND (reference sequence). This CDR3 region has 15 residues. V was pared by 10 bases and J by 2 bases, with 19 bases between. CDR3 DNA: TGTGCCACCTCCTTGTCCGGGGCCGACACAGATACGCAGTATTTT. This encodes CATSLSGADTDTQYF.